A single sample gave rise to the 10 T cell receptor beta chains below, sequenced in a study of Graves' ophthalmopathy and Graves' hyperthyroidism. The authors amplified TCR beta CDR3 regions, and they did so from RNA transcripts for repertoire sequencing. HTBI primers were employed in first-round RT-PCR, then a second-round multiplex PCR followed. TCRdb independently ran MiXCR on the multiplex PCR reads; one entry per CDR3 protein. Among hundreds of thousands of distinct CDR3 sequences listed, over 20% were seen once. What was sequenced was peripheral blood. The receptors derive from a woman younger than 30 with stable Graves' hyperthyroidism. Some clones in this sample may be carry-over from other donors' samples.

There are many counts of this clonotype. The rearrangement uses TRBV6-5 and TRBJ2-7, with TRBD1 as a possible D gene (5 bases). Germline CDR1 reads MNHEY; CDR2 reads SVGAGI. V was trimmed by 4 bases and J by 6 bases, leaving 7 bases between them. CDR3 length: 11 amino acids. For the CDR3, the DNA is TGTGCCAGCAGTTCAGGGCCCGAGCAGTACTTC. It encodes CASSSGPEQYF.

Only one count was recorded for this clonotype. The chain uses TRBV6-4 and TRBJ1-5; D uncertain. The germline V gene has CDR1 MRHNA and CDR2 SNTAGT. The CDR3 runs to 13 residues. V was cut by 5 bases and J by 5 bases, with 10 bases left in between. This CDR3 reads CASSYFGDQPQHF. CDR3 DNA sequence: TGTGCCAGCAGTTACTTCGGCGATCAGCCCCAGCATTTT.

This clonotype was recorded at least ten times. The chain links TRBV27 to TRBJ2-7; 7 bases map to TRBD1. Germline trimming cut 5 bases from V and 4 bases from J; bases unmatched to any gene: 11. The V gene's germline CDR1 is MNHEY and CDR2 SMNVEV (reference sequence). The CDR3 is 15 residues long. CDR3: CASSPSTGSHYEQYF. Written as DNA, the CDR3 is TGTGCCAGCAGTCCTTCGACAGGGTCCCATTACGAGCAGTACTTC.

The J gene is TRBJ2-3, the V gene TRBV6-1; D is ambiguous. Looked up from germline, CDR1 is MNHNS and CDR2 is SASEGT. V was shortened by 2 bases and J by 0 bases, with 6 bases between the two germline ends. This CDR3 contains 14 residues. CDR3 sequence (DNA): TGTGCCAGCAGTGAAAAGACTAGCACAGATACGCAGTATTTT. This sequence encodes CASSEKTSTDTQYF.

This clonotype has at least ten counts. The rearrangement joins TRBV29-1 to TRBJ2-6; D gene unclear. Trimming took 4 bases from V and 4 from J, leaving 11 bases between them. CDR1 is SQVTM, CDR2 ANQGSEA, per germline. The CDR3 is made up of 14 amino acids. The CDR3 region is CSVGQAAGANVLTF. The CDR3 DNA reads TGCAGCGTTGGGCAGGCGGCAGGGGCCAACGTCCTGACTTTC. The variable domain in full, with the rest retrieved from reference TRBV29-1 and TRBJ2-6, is SAVISQKPSRDICQRGTSLTIQCQVDSQVTMMFWYRQQPGQSLTLIATANQGSEATYESGFVIDKFPISRPNLTFSTLTVSNMSPEDSSIYLCSVGQAAGANVLTFGAGSRLTVL.

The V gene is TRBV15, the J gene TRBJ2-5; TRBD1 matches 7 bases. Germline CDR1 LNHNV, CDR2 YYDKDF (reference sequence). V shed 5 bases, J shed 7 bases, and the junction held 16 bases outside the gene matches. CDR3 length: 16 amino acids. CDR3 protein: CATSWRQGPPDGTQYF. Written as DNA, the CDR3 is TGTGCCACCAGCTGGCGACAGGGCCCGCCGGATGGGACCCAGTACTTC.

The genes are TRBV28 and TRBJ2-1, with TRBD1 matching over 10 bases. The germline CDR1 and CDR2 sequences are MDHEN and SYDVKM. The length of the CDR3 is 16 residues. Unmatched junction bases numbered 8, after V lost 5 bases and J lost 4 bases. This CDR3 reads CASSPIRDRGYNEQFF. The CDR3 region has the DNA TGTGCCAGCAGTCCTATCCGGGACAGGGGATACAATGAGCAGTTCTTC. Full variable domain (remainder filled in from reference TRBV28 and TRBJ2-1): DVKVTQSSRYLVKRTGEKVFLECVQDMDHENMFWYRQDPGLGLRLIYFSYDVKMKEKGDIPEGYSVSREKKERFSLILESASTNQTSMYLCASSPIRDRGYNEQFFGPGTRLTVL.

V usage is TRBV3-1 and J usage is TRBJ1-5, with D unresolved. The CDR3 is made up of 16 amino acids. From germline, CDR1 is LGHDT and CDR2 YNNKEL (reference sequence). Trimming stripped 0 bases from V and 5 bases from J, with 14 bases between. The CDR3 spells CASSQEVGTLDQPQHF. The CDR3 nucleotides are TGTGCCAGCAGCCAAGAAGTTGGCACCTTAGATCAGCCCCAGCATTTT.

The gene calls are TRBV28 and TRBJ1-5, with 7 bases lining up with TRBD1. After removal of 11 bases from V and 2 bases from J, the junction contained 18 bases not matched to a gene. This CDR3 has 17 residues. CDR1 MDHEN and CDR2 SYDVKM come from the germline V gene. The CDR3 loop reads CASKRGRGEEGNQPQHF. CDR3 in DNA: TGTGCCTCCAAGCGGGGCAGGGGGGAGGAAGGCAATCAGCCCCAGCATTTT.

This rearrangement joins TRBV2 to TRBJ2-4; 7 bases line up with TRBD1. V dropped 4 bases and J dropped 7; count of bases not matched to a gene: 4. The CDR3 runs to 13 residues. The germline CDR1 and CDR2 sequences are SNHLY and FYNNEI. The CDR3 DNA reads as TGTGCCAGCAGTGGGCAGGGGGTTAACATTCAGTACTTC. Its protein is CASSGQGVNIQYF.